A single sample gave rise to the 15 T cell receptor beta chains below, sequenced in a study of T-cell memory formation after mild COVID-19. One entry per CDR3 protein results from TCRdb running MiXCR on the 5' RACE reads. The top ten hold 14% of the sample, which has roughly 120,000 distinct CDR3 sequences, about 15% seen once. The sample consisted of PBMCs or a T cell subset sorted from them (not recorded which). The receptors were gathered from an adult woman who had mild COVID-19 (a few samples of this study predate the infection). Cell type and time point are not known.

CDR3 region: CASSHPTSFGNIQYF. CDR3 sequence (DNA): TGTGCCAGCAGCCACCCGACTAGCTTCGGAAACATTCAGTACTTC. J is TRBJ2-4 and V is TRBV14; 7 nucleotides match TRBD2. CDR1 is SGHDN, CDR2 FVKESK, per germline. This CDR3 contains 15 residues. V was clipped by 3 bases and J by 6 bases; unmatched bases: 8.

V gene TRBV5-1 combines with J gene TRBJ2-1; 15 nucleotides agree with TRBD2. J was trimmed by 2 bases and V by 4 bases; bases with no gene match: 7. This CDR3 has 18 residues. Germline-derived CDR1 and CDR2 are SGHRS and YFSETQ. CDR3 nucleotides: TGCGCCAGCAGCCTAGGGACTAGCGGGGGGCGGGCCTACAATGAGCAGTTCTTC. This gives the protein CASSLGTSGGRAYNEQFF.

The rearrangement uses TRBV4-2 and TRBJ2-7, with D perhaps matching TRBD2 (6 bases). The CDR3 length is 14 residues. Trimming cost V 1 base and J 5 bases, with 12 bases left between them. Per germline, CDR1 LGHNA and CDR2 YNFKEQ. CDR3 sequence reads: CASSQGLGGDEQYF. CDR3 bases: TGTGCCAGCAGCCAAGGACTAGGAGGTGACGAGCAGTACTTC.

J is TRBJ2-7 and V is TRBV11-2; no firm D call. The V gene lost 0 bases and the J gene lost 0 bases, with 15 bases spanning the gap. Germline V lookup: CDR1 SGHAT, CDR2 FQNNGV. The CDR3 covers 17 residues. The CDR3: CASSLDFFTQSSYEQYF. The DNA for the CDR3 is TGTGCCAGCAGCTTAGATTTTTTCACTCAAAGCTCCTACGAGCAGTACTTC.

This clonotype has more than one count but fewer than ten. This rearrangement joins TRBV7-9 to TRBJ2-1; TRBD2 agrees at 7 bases. V lost 5 bases and J lost 3; bases outside the gene matches: 10. CDR1 SEHNR and CDR2 FQNEAQ come from the germline V gene (reference sequence). The CDR3 contains 16 residues. CDR3 amino acids: CASSPGAGEYYNEQFF. The CDR3 nucleotides are TGTGCCAGCAGCCCCGGGGCGGGGGAGTACTACAATGAGCAGTTCTTC. The variable domain in full, completed from reference TRBV7-9 and TRBJ2-1, reads DTGVSQNPRHKITKRGQNVTFRCDPISEHNRLYWYRQTLGQGPEFLTYFQNEAQLEKSRLLSDRFSAERPKGSFSTLEIQRTEQGDSAMYLCASSPGAGEYYNEQFFGPGTRLTVL.

The CDR3 protein is CASSLIGRNYGYTF. CDR3 in DNA: TGTGCCAGCAGCTTGATCGGGAGGAACTATGGCTACACCTTC. The V and J genes are TRBV7-9 and TRBJ1-2; D remains ambiguous. V was shortened by 3 bases and J by 2 bases, with 10 bases between the two germline ends. The germline CDR1 and CDR2 sequences are SEHNR and FQNEAQ (reference sequence). CDR3 length: 14 residues.

This clonotype was recorded a few times. The V gene is TRBV5-1, the J gene TRBJ2-5; the D gene is possibly TRBD1 (5 bases). The CDR3 runs 14 residues. Between the trimmed V and J ends, which lost 0 bases and 4 bases, there was a span of 10 bases. Per germline, CDR1 SGHRS and CDR2 YFSETQ. CDR3 in DNA: TGCGCCAGCAGCTTGGAAGGGGCCGGAGAGACCCAGTACTTC. Encoded protein: CASSLEGAGETQYF.

The CDR3 nucleotides are TGTGCCAGCAGCCCTCGGACAGGGGGGACTAGCGGGATAACCGGGGAGCTGTTTTTT. It yields the protein CASSPRTGGTSGITGELFF. V gene TRBV7-2 combines with J gene TRBJ2-2; the match to TRBD2 covers 13 bases. The CDR3 sequence is 19 residues long. Germline V gene lookup returns CDR1 SGHTA and CDR2 FQGNSA. Trimming removed 5 bases from V and 5 bases from J; junction bases left unmatched: 14.

Only a few counts were recorded for this clonotype. The chain uses TRBV6-5 and TRBJ2-1; the D gene is possibly TRBD2 (5 bases). The length of the CDR3 is 15 residues. CDR1 is MNHEY, CDR2 SVGAGI, per germline. The V end was cut by 7 bases, the J end by 6 bases, with 19 bases between. For the CDR3, the DNA is TGTGCCAGCACATCGACGAATCCTAGCAGCAATGAGCAGTTCTTC. Its translation is CASTSTNPSSNEQFF.

This clonotype came up a few times. The rearrangement uses TRBV30 and TRBJ1-3; 7 bases align to TRBD1. J gave up 3 bases and V 3 bases, and 14 bases lay outside the gene matches. The CDR3 has 17 amino acids. Looked up from germline, CDR1 is GTSNPN and CDR2 is SVGIG (reference sequence). The CDR3 loop reads CAWRRGQPNVRGNTIYF. CDR3 DNA: TGTGCCTGGAGGAGGGGACAGCCGAATGTTCGTGGAAACACCATATATTTT.

This clonotype was counted many times. One end of the junction varies from germline; a read error may be responsible. The chain has TRBV5-1 and TRBJ2-7; possibly TRBD1 for D (5 bases). The CDR3 is 12 residues long. Germline lookup yields CDR1 SGHRS and CDR2 YFSETQ. For the CDR3, the DNA is TGTGCCAGCAGCTCTCAGGGTTACGAGCAGTACTTC. As protein: CASSSQGYEQYF. Full variable domain (rest looked up from reference TRBV5-1 and TRBJ2-7): KAGVTQTPRYLIKTRGQQVTLSCSPISGHRSVSWYQQTPGQGLQFLFEYFSETQRNKGNFPGRFSGRQFSNSRSEMNVSTLELGDSALYLCASSSQGYEQYFGPGTRLTVT.

Ten or more counts support this clonotype. The chain is built from TRBV5-1 and TRBJ2-6; no reliable D call. CDR3 length equals 16 residues. Germline CDR1 and CDR2: SGHRS and YFSETQ. Trimming took off 0 bases at V and 0 bases at J, with 7 bases between the two ends. The CDR3 sequence: CASSLDHRSGANVLTF. CDR3 DNA: TGCGCCAGCAGCTTGGACCACCGCTCTGGGGCCAACGTCCTGACTTTC.

The chain joins TRBV19 to TRBJ1-1; D uncertain. Between the trimmed V and J ends, which lost 11 bases and 0 bases, there was a span of 10 bases. This CDR3 has 12 residues. Germline lookup yields CDR1 LNHDA and CDR2 SQIVND (reference sequence). The CDR3 protein is CAATRVNTEAFF. The CDR3 DNA reads TGTGCCGCAACGAGGGTGAACACTGAAGCTTTCTTT.

The chain carries TRBV18 and TRBJ2-7; TRBD1 matches at 7 bases. The CDR3 runs 15 residues. Per germline, CDR1 KGHSH and CDR2 LQKENI. Unmatched junction bases numbered 4, after V lost 0 bases and J lost 2 bases. The CDR3 is CASSPPGTVPYEQYF. CDR3 DNA: TGTGCCAGCTCACCACCCGGGACAGTCCCCTACGAGCAGTACTTC.

This clonotype was counted only a few times. J is TRBJ1-2 and V is TRBV20-1; 7 nucleotides match TRBD1. The CDR3 extends over 14 amino acids. Losses at the gene ends were 3 bases for V and 7 bases for J; bases not matched to a gene: 11. Germline V lookup: CDR1 DFQATT, CDR2 SNEGSKA (reference sequence). The CDR3 reads CSASPQGGRAGYTF. Written as DNA, the CDR3 is TGCAGTGCTAGCCCGCAGGGGGGAAGGGCTGGCTACACCTTC.